In this sample, the clone carrying this TCR beta chain turned up a few times. Its antigen is still unknown. Since all of the isolated RNA was reverse transcribed, expressed TCRB transcripts were what got sequenced. Measured with immunoSEQ multiplex PCR; TCRdb has only the in-frame clones, and not every one. This table has some 370,000 clones, over 8.5% appearing once. The data are from a study of beta chain features in type 1 diabetes. Overall study results and limits: The study left unresolved whether HLA type influences TCRB rearrangement. Type 1 diabetes patients had moderately but significantly shorter TCRB CDR3s in all four CD4+ subsets. Patients' naive, central memory and Treg TCRB repertoires seemed closer to one another than those of healthy donors.

Every sorted population was more than 95% pure. The germline V and J ends were trimmed by 6 bases and 10 bases, with 9 bases remaining between them. This CDR3 has 10 residues. CDR1 and CDR2 (germline): MNHNS, SASEGT. V and J are TRBV6-1 and TRBJ1-1; D possibly corresponds to TRBD1 (5 bases). The TCR sequence derives from a man aged 25-40 years with type 1 diabetes. The sample consisted of central memory CD4+ T cells from blood. CDR3 sequence: CASSETGAFF. DNA of the CDR3: TGTGCCAGCAGCGAAACAGGAGCTTTCTTT.